This paragraph covers one T cell receptor beta chain sequence. Per the authors' pipeline: Quantification of nucleated cells was approximated via reference gene primer amplification. TCRdb's copy holds only in-frame clones and misses some; the assay was immunoSEQ multiplex PCR. For V, J and clone size, that table is used; D and trimming come from the DNA. The sample carries approximately 380,000 clones, 85% recorded once. This CDR3 has 19 amino acids. Trimming took 5 bases from V and 3 from J; bases not matched to a gene: 11. CDR1 is MNHNY, CDR2 SVGAGI, per germline (reference sequence). These data originate in a study of blood T cell repertoires in COVID-19. Study as a whole: Sites in the United States, Italy and Spain provided acute and convalescent COVID-19 samples. PBMCs, B-cell-depleted T cells, or T cells provided the cDNA or gDNA that made up the material.

This clonotype originated in a woman under 30 with acute or convalescent COVID-19. Specimen: peripheral blood. The rearrangement uses TRBV6-6 and TRBJ2-1; 15 positions match TRBD2. The CDR3 region has the DNA TGTGCCAGCAGTCGAAAACCGCCGGGACTAGCGGGAGGCTACAATGAGCAGTTCTTC. Its translation: CASSRKPPGLAGGYNEQFF.